These T cell receptor beta chains were read from a single sample in a study of shared T cell receptors in the human thymus. Assay used: immunoSEQ multiplex PCR; TCRdb lists only in-frame clones, some missing. The table records 630,000 or so clones, over 75% of them present only once. Another study also made use of these data, one on human thymus T cells.

Sequencing input: thymocytes. These receptors were obtained from a boy under two years old with a congenital heart defect. Each CDR3 is given with its conserved first and last residue. Fields, in order: CDR3 length, J gene, D gene, clone size, V gene, CDR3 DNA, CDR3 protein. The D gene is left open where the match is weak. Size is stated for part of the rows, as once, few or many counts, or as a class when the clone is expanded.

cdr3_length: 11; j_call: TRBJ1-1; d_call: -; clone_size: -; v_call: TRBV6-5; cdr3_nt: TGTGCCAGCAGTACAGGGAACGAAGCTTTCTTT; cdr3_aa: CASSTGNEAFF
cdr3_length: 15; j_call: TRBJ2-7; d_call: -; clone_size: -; v_call: TRBV11-2; cdr3_nt: TGTGCCAGCAGCTTGACCGCAGGACATAGCTTCGAGCAGTACTTC; cdr3_aa: CASSLTAGHSFEQYF
cdr3_length: 15; j_call: TRBJ2-1; d_call: TRBD2; clone_size: -; v_call: TRBV10-3; cdr3_nt: TGTGCCATCAGTAATACGACCGGGACTAGATACGAGCAGTTCTTC; cdr3_aa: CAISNTTGTRYEQFF
cdr3_length: 14; j_call: TRBJ2-7; d_call: -; clone_size: -; v_call: TRBV5-8; cdr3_nt: TGTGCCAGCAGCTCGGGACTCCACTCCTACGAGCAGTACTTC; cdr3_aa: CASSSGLHSYEQYF
cdr3_length: 17; j_call: TRBJ2-5; d_call: TRBD2; clone_size: once; v_call: TRBV2; cdr3_nt: TGTGCCAGCTCCATGACCTTCGAACTAGCGGTACAAGAGACCCAGTACTTC; cdr3_aa: CASSMTFELAVQETQYF
cdr3_length: 18; j_call: TRBJ2-1; d_call: TRBD2; clone_size: -; v_call: TRBV4-1; cdr3_nt: TGCGCCAGCAGCCAAGAGGTGGGACTAGCGGGGTTTTACAATGAGCAGTTCTTC; cdr3_aa: CASSQEVGLAGFYNEQFF
cdr3_length: 15; j_call: TRBJ2-7; d_call: TRBD1; clone_size: -; v_call: TRBV5-6; cdr3_nt: TGTGCCAGCAGCCGGGACAGGGCCAACTCCTACGAGCAGTACTTC; cdr3_aa: CASSRDRANSYEQYF
cdr3_length: 15; j_call: TRBJ1-2; d_call: TRBD1; clone_size: -; v_call: TRBV6-6; cdr3_nt: TGTGCCAGCAGTTCTCGGCCCGGGACAGGGAGTGGCTACACCTTC; cdr3_aa: CASSSRPGTGSGYTF
cdr3_length: 17; j_call: TRBJ1-5; d_call: -; clone_size: -; v_call: TRBV18; cdr3_nt: TGTGCCAGCTCACCTCCCGAGTTTAGGGGCGGTAATCAGCCCCAGCATTTT; cdr3_aa: CASSPPEFRGGNQPQHF
cdr3_length: 16; j_call: TRBJ2-1; d_call: -; clone_size: -; v_call: TRBV7-7; cdr3_nt: TGTGCCAGCAGCTTACGTGGGAGTGTCCCCTACAATGAGCAGTTCTTC; cdr3_aa: CASSLRGSVPYNEQFF